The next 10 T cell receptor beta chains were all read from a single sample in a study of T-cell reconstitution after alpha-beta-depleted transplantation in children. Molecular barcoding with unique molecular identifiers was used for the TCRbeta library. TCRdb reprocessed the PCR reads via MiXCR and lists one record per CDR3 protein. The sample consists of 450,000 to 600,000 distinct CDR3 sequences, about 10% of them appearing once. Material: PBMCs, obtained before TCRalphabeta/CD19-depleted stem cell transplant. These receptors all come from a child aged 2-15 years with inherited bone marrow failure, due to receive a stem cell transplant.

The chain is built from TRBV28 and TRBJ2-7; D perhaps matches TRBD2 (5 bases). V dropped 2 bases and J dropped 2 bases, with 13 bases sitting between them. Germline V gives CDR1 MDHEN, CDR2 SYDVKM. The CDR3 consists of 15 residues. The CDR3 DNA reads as TGTGCCAGCAGTTTACCAGCGGATTATCCCTACGAGCAGTACTTC. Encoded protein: CASSLPADYPYEQYF.

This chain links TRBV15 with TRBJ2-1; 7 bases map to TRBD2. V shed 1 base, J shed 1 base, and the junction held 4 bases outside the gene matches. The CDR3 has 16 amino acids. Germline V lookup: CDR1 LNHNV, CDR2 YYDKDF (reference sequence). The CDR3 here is CATSRGAGASYNEQFF. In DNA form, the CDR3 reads TGTGCCACCAGCAGAGGGGCGGGAGCATCCTACAATGAGCAGTTCTTC.

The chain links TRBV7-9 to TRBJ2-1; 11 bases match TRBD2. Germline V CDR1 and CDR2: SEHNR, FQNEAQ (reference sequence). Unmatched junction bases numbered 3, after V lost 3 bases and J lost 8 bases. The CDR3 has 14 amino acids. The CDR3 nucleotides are TGTGCCAGCAGCTTTAGCGGGAGGGCCCATGAGCAGTTCTTC. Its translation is CASSFSGRAHEQFF.

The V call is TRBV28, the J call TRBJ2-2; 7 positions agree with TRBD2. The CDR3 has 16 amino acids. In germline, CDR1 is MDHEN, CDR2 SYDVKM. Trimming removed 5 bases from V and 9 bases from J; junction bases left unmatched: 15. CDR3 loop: CASSLTSADHPRELFF. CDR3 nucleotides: TGTGCCAGCAGTCTCACTAGCGCGGATCATCCGAGGGAGCTGTTTTTT.

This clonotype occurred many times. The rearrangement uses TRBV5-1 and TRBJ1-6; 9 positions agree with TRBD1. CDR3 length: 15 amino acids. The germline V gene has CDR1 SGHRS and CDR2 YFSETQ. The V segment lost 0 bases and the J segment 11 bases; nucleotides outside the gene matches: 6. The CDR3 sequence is CASSLEDRGRTPLHF. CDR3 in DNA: TGCGCCAGCAGCTTGGAGGACAGGGGACGGACACCCCTCCACTTT.

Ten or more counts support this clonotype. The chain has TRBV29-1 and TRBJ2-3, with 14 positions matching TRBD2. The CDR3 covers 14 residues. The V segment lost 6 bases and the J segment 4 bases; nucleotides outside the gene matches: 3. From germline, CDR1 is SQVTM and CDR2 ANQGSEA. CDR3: CSVGLAGGADTQYF. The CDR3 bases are TGCAGCGTAGGACTAGCGGGAGGTGCAGATACGCAGTATTTT.

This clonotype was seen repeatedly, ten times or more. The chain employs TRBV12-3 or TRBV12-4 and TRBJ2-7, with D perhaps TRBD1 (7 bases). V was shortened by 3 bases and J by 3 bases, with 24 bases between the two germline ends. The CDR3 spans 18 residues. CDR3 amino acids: CASSFRDSPAGTLYEQYF. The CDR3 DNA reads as TGTGCCAGCAGTTTTAGGGACAGTCCGGCGGGAACCCTCTACGAGCAGTACTTC.

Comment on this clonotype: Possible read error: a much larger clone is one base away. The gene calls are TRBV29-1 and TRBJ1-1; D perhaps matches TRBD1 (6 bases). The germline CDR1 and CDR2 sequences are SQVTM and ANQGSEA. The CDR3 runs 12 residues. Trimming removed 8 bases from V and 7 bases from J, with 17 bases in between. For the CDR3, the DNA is TGCAGCTCCAAAGGGACAAGTAGTGAAGCTTTCTTT. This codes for CSSKGTSSEAFF.

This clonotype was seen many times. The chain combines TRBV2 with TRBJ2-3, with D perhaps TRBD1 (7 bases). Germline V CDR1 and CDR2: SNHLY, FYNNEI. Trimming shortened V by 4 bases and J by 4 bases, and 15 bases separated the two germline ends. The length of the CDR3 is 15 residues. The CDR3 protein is CASSGGRGAADTQYF. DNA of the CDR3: TGTGCCAGCAGTGGAGGCAGGGGGGCCGCAGATACGCAGTATTTT.

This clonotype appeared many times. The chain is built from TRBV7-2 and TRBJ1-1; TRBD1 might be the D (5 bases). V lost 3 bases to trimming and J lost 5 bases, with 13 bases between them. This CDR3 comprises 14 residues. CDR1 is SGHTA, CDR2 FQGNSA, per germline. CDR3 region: CASSFIRAGTEAFF. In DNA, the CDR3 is TGTGCCAGCAGCTTTATCAGGGCGGGGACTGAAGCTTTCTTT.